This T cell receptor beta chain was recovered during a study of shared clonotypes between healthy human individuals. Findings and limits, study-wide: Clonotypes shared by all four sorted-subset donors had higher generation probabilities than non-shared clonotypes.

Regarding this clone: Its antigen is not identified.

The CDR3 is 15 amino acids. V was pared by 7 bases and J by 2 bases, with 17 bases between. The germline V gene has CDR1 MNHNY and CDR2 SVGAGI (reference sequence). CD4+ cells underwent separation, giving CD45RA+ naive and CD45RA-negative memory subsets. TCRdb keeps only in-frame clones here, not all; method: immunoSEQ multiplex PCR. Of about 2,500,000 clones listed, more than 80% are singletons. The V and J genes are TRBV6-6 and TRBJ2-5; weak D call: TRBD2 (7 bases). The receptor comes from a man between 18 and 35 years old in good health. The source material was naive CD4+ T cells sorted from blood. Documented subset: CD45RA+ positively selected. The chain's CDR3 is CASTRGGGRQETQYF. The CDR3 bases are TGTGCCAGCACCCGAGGGGGGGGTCGTCAAGAGACCCAGTACTTC.